This T cell receptor (beta chain) was captured in a study of OX40 agonist ivuxolimab in advanced cancers. Autoimmune disease history or systemic immunosuppression disqualified patients. Profiling relied on immunoSEQ multiplex PCR, and the TCRdb table lists in-frame clones only, not all of them. The table shows some 80,000 clones, with approximately 84% occurring only once. The CDR3 has 13 residues. V shed 2 bases, J shed 5 bases, and the junction held 1 base outside the gene matches. Germline CDR1 MNHEY, CDR2 SVGAGI. About this clone: Its target is not known.

General observations from the study: Some patients without response likewise showed low normalized clonal expansion.

The receptor comes from an adult with an advanced solid tumor such as melanoma, head and neck, liver or kidney cancer. This rearrangement joins TRBV6-5 to TRBJ1-1; 8 bases align to TRBD1. Sample: CD4+ or CD8+ T cells sorted from blood, taken in a trial of the OX40 agonist ivuxolimab. The DNA of the CDR3 is TGTGCCAGCAGTTACACAGGGGGTACTGAAGCTTTCTTT. Residues: CASSYTGGTEAFF.